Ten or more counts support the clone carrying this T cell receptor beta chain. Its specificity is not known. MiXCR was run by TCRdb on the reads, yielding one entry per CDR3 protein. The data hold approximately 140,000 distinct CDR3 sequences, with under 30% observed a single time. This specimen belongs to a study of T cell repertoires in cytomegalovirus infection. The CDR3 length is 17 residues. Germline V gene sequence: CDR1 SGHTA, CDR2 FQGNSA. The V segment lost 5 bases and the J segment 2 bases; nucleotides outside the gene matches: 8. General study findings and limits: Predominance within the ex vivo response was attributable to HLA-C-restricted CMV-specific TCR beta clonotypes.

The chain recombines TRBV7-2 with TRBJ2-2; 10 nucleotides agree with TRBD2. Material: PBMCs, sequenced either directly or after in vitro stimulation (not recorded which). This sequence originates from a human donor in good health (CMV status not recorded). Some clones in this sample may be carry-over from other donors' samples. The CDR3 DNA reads TGTGCCAGCAGCCTTCGAGCGGGAGGGCCAAACACCGGGGAGCTGTTTTTT. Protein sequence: CASSLRAGGPNTGELFF.